The 17 T cell receptor beta chains listed next were all sequenced from one sample in a study of breast tumors, draining lymph nodes, adjacent tissues. Each CDR3 protein gets one entry after TCRdb re-called the multiplex PCR reads with MiXCR. The repertoire holds around 230,000 distinct CDR3 sequences, under 35% seen once, with about 3.9% in the top ten. Axillary draining lymph nodes of breast cancer patients supplied the node samples. Input material: axillary lymph node tissue. Every receptor here comes from a female donor with breast cancer. Some clones in this sample may be carry-over from other donors' samples.

This clonotype was seen ten or more times. This rearrangement joins TRBV5-1 to TRBJ2-2; D unclear. The CDR3 spans 13 residues. The V gene lost 0 bases and the J gene lost 6 bases, with 6 bases spanning the gap. Germline V gives CDR1 SGHRS, CDR2 YFSETQ. CDR3 nucleotides: TGCGCCAGCAGCTTGGGTAGAGCCGGGGAGCTGTTTTTT. Amino acids: CASSLGRAGELFF.

V usage is TRBV29-1 and J usage is TRBJ1-2, with D possibly being TRBD1 (5 bases). In germline, CDR1 is SQVTM, CDR2 ANQGSEA. This CDR3 is built from 18 residues. V was trimmed by 4 bases and J by 7 bases, leaving 31 bases between them. The CDR3, as DNA: TGCAGCGTTGGCAGTGCTAGAGACCCGACCGCCCTGGGGGGTGGCTACACCTTC. Amino acids: CSVGSARDPTALGGGYTF.

This clonotype appeared a few times. The rearrangement uses TRBV6-1 and TRBJ2-2, with TRBD2 matching 8 bases. The CDR3 covers 16 residues. Unmatched junction bases numbered 6, after V lost 2 bases and J lost 4 bases. Germline V gene lookup returns CDR1 MNHNS and CDR2 SASEGT. The DNA for the CDR3 is TGTGCCAGCAGTGAAAGGGCGGGGGGACCCACCGGGGAGCTGTTTTTT. Protein sequence: CASSERAGGPTGELFF.

A remark on this clonotype: The junction departs from germline at one end; a sequencing error may be responsible. The chain has TRBV2 and TRBJ1-2; 10 bases fit TRBD1. The CDR3 length is 16 residues. Germline values: CDR1 SNHLY, CDR2 FYNNEI. The CDR3 protein is CATSDHRDRGDYGYTF. The CDR3 DNA reads TGTGCCACCAGTGACCATCGGGACAGGGGAGACTATGGCTACACCTTC.

The rearrangement uses TRBV5-6 and TRBJ2-7; 10 bases are a match to TRBD2. J lost 5 bases, V lost 3 bases, and 8 bases had no gene match. Germline CDR1 and CDR2: SGHDT and YYEEEE. The CDR3 covers 15 residues. The CDR3 region is CASSSLAGEVHEQYF. Written as DNA, the CDR3 is TGTGCCAGCAGCTCCCTAGCGGGAGAAGTCCACGAGCAGTACTTC.

V is TRBV2 and J is TRBJ2-3; 8 nucleotides match TRBD2. V was clipped by 5 bases and J by 3 bases; unmatched bases: 10. The length of the CDR3 is 16 residues. The germline gives CDR1 SNHLY, CDR2 FYNNEI. The CDR3 protein is CASSYPGLDGTDTQYF. The CDR3 bases are TGTGCCAGCAGTTACCCGGGACTAGATGGTACAGATACGCAGTATTTT.

The chain couples TRBV24-1 to TRBJ1-4; D gene uncertain. The V end was cut by 4 bases, the J end by 3 bases, with 8 bases between. Germline V gene lookup returns CDR1 KGHDR and CDR2 SFDVKD. The CDR3 spans 14 residues. This chain's CDR3 is CATSESGANEKLFF. The CDR3, as DNA: TGTGCCACCAGTGAGTCTGGGGCTAATGAAAAACTGTTTTTT.

Concerning this clonotype: A read error is possible here, since a much larger clone lies one base away. Because the CDR3 is missing its conserved closing phenylalanine or tryptophan, this is likely a read error. The chain has TRBV6-5 and TRBJ1-2; 8 positions agree with TRBD1. V lost 6 bases and J lost 3; bases outside the gene matches: 6. The CDR3 has 14 residues. Germline CDR1 reads MNHEY; CDR2 reads SVGAGI. The CDR3 sequence: CASRRTGLDYGYTL. The CDR3 nucleotides read TGTGCCAGCAGGAGGACAGGGCTTGACTATGGCTACACCCTC.

This clonotype occurred many times. The V gene is TRBV4-1, the J gene TRBJ1-2, with 7 bases that match TRBD1. CDR3 length equals 19 residues. CDR1 MGHRA and CDR2 YSYEKL come from the germline V gene. J was trimmed by 2 bases and V by 1 base; bases with no gene match: 16. The CDR3 here is CASSQGLGVKGASNYGYTF. The DNA for the CDR3 is TGCGCCAGCAGCCAAGGATTGGGCGTGAAGGGGGCCTCGAACTATGGCTACACCTTC.

This clonotype was counted ten times or more. V and J are TRBV10-3 and TRBJ1-2; the D is unclear. The CDR3 length is 14 residues. Trimming removed 3 bases from V and 2 bases from J, with 10 bases in between. CDR1 ENHRY and CDR2 SYGVKD come from the germline V gene. The CDR3 sequence is CAISDSGRNYGYTF. For the CDR3, the DNA is TGTGCCATCAGTGATTCAGGCAGAAACTATGGCTACACCTTC.

As regards this clonotype: A much larger clonotype is one base distant, so this may be a read error. This chain joins TRBV7-3 and TRBJ2-1; 11 bases line up with TRBD2. The CDR3 contains 15 residues. V lost 7 bases and J lost 5; bases outside the gene matches: 7. The V gene's germline CDR1 is SGHTA and CDR2 FQGTGA. Written as DNA, the CDR3 is TGTGCCAGCACCGAGGTAGCGGGAGGGCACAATGAGCAGTTCTTC. It codes for CASTEVAGGHNEQFF.

This clonotype has a handful of counts. A much larger clone is a single base away; this may be a read error. The rearrangement joins TRBV6-1 to TRBJ1-2; TRBD1 matches at 10 bases. Germline CDR1 and CDR2: MNHNS and SASEGT. V lost 6 bases and J lost 4; bases outside the gene matches: 11. The CDR3 spans 16 residues. CDR3 DNA sequence: TGTGCCAGCAGCGCCCAGACAGGGGGCATGAGCTATGGCTACACCTTC. Its translation is CASSAQTGGMSYGYTF.

The sample holds a few counts of this clonotype. This clone may be a read error of a much larger clone one base away. This rearrangement joins TRBV20-1 to TRBJ1-2; TRBD1 might be the D (6 bases). The CDR3 loop spans 12 amino acids. Per the germline V gene, CDR1 is DFQATT and CDR2 is SNEGSKA (reference sequence). Written as DNA, the CDR3 is TGCAGTGCTAGAGGACAGGTCCCTGGCTCCACCTTC. It yields the protein CSARGQVPGSTF.

This clonotype was counted many times. The DNA for the CDR3 is TGTGCCAGCAGCTTGGATGAGGGGAGACTATACTATGGCTACACCTTC. Protein: CASSLDEGRLYYGYTF. The chain couples TRBV5-6 to TRBJ1-2; TRBD1 might be the D (5 bases). Trimming took 0 bases from V and 3 from J, leaving 15 bases between them. Germline loops: CDR1 SGHDT, CDR2 YYEEEE. This CDR3 region has 16 residues.

This clonotype was picked up many times. The CDR3 spells CASSLGQGETGELFF. CDR3 DNA: TGTGCCAGCAGCTTAGGACAGGGAGAGACCGGGGAGCTGTTTTTT. The chain is built from TRBV7-6 and TRBJ2-2, with 7 nucleotides matching TRBD1. Germline CDR1 and CDR2: SGHVS and FNYEAQ. The CDR3 is 15 residues long. The V and J ends lost 1 base and 5 bases, in that order; junction bases with no gene match: 4.

This clonotype has ten or more counts. The chain carries TRBV20-1 and TRBJ2-2; tentatively, D is TRBD1 or TRBD2 (5 bases each). The CDR3 consists of 13 residues. Germline CDR1 and CDR2: DFQATT and SNEGSKA (reference sequence). V lost 5 bases to trimming and J lost 6 bases, with 13 bases between them. CDR3 residues: CSACREGSGELFF. The CDR3 DNA reads TGCAGTGCTTGCAGAGAGGGGTCCGGGGAGCTGTTTTTT.

This clonotype has at least ten counts. The chain joins TRBV7-2 to TRBJ2-2, with D possibly being TRBD2 (5 bases). The germline V and J ends were trimmed by 3 bases and 2 bases, with 10 bases remaining between them. CDR1 and CDR2 from the germline V gene are SGHTA and FQGNSA. The CDR3 length is 15 residues. CDR3 residues: CASSLRALNTGELFF. The CDR3 DNA sequence: TGTGCCAGCAGCTTGCGGGCCCTAAACACCGGGGAGCTGTTTTTT.